Shown below are 28 T cell receptor beta chains from a single sample sequenced in a study of Graves' ophthalmopathy and Graves' hyperthyroidism. Amplifying from RNA transcripts, the study obtained TCR beta CDR3 regions. RT-PCR was first run with HTBI primers, then multiplex PCR in a second round. One entry per CDR3 protein, called by TCRdb with MiXCR from the multiplex PCR reads. The table has about half a million distinct CDR3 sequences, about 15% seen once. The sample taken for sequencing was blood. The receptors here all came from a woman aged 30 to 39 with Graves' ophthalmopathy.

In its sample, this clonotype was seen a few times. The genes are TRBV12-3 or TRBV12-4 and TRBJ2-7, with a tentative D call TRBD1 (6 bases). The CDR3 loop spans 14 amino acids. V was shortened by 3 bases and J by 1 base, with 10 bases between the two germline ends. The CDR3 sequence: CASSFGQISYEQYF. CDR3 DNA sequence: TGTGCCAGCAGTTTCGGACAGATTTCCTACGAGCAGTACTTC.

This clonotype was detected only a few times. The rearrangement links TRBV4-1 to TRBJ1-5; possible D gene TRBD1, 5 bases. Germline-derived CDR1 and CDR2 are MGHRA and YSYEKL. The V end lost 1 base, the J end lost 3 bases, and 13 bases lay between the germline ends. The length of the CDR3 is 16 residues. The CDR3 bases are TGCGCCAGCAGCCAAGTTTTAGGGGATGACAATCAGCCCCAGCATTTT. Translation: CASSQVLGDDNQPQHF.

This clonotype was counted ten times or more. In DNA form, the CDR3 reads TGTGCCACCAGCATCAATCAAGCGGGAGCCTACGAGCAGTACTTC. Translation: CATSINQAGAYEQYF. The chain links TRBV15 to TRBJ2-7, with TRBD2 identical over 8 bases. V trimming: 4 bases; J trimming: 2 bases; junction bases outside the gene matches: 7. This CDR3 has 15 amino acids. Germline V CDR1 and CDR2: LNHNV, YYDKDF (reference sequence). Looking up the rest from reference TRBV15 and TRBJ2-7 gives the full variable domain: DAMVIQNPRYQVTQFGKPVTLSCSQTLNHNVMYWYQQKSSQAPKLLFHYYDKDFNNEADTPDNFQSRRPNTSFCFLDIRSPGLGDTAMYLCATSINQAGAYEQYFGPGTRLTVT.

Many counts were recorded for this clonotype. The chain links TRBV7-9 to TRBJ2-7; no clear D. V was pared by 7 bases and J by 7 bases, with 11 bases between. The CDR3 covers 11 residues. Germline-derived CDR1 and CDR2 are SEHNR and FQNEAQ (reference sequence). CDR3 sequence (DNA): TGTGCCAGCAAAAAGGGTGTTGAGCAGTACTTC. Translation gives CASKKGVEQYF.

The sample holds many counts of this clonotype. V gene TRBV6-5 combines with J gene TRBJ1-1; TRBD1 matches at 10 bases. V trimming: 5 bases; J trimming: 4 bases; junction bases outside the gene matches: 4. Germline CDR1 MNHEY, CDR2 SVGAGI. The CDR3 has 14 residues. In DNA form, the CDR3 reads TGTGCCAGCAGTAACGGACAGGGGGGCACTGAAGCTTTCTTT. Its protein product is CASSNGQGGTEAFF.

The chain recombines TRBV5-6 with TRBJ1-1; possible D gene TRBD1, 6 bases. CDR3 length: 15 residues. Germline assignment: CDR1 SGHDT and CDR2 YYEEEE. V gave up 3 bases and J gave up 0 bases, with 12 bases separating them. CDR3: CASSSTGLMNTEAFF. The CDR3, as DNA: TGTGCCAGCAGCTCGACAGGCCTAATGAACACTGAAGCTTTCTTT.

This clonotype was counted at least ten times. The CDR3 loop reads CAWSGGEDQPQHF. DNA of the CDR3: TGTGCCTGGAGTGGAGGGGAGGATCAGCCCCAGCATTTT. V gene TRBV30 combines with J gene TRBJ1-5, with D possibly being TRBD1 (5 bases). Per the germline V gene, CDR1 is GTSNPN and CDR2 is SVGIG (reference sequence). Trimming removed 1 base from V and 5 bases from J, with 9 bases in between. This CDR3 region has 13 residues.

In its sample, this clonotype was seen many times. The chain recombines TRBV27 with TRBJ2-7, with 14 bases aligning to TRBD2. In germline, CDR1 is MNHEY, CDR2 SMNVEV (reference sequence). The CDR3 consists of 16 residues. J was trimmed by 4 bases and V by 5 bases; bases with no gene match: 7. The CDR3 coding sequence is TGTGCCAGCAGTACAGGGACTAGCGGGAGTCCATACGAGCAGTACTTC. It specifies CASSTGTSGSPYEQYF.

The chain combines TRBV7-2 with TRBJ2-5, with D unresolved. This CDR3 spans 12 amino acids. CDR1 is SGHTA, CDR2 FQGNSA, per germline. Trimming cost V 8 bases and J 0 bases, with 7 bases left between them. This CDR3 reads CASGYYQETQYF. The CDR3 coding sequence is TGTGCCAGCGGATACTACCAAGAGACCCAGTACTTC.

At least ten counts were recorded for this clonotype. V usage is TRBV7-9 and J usage is TRBJ2-5, with D maybe TRBD2 (5 bases). CDR1 and CDR2 from the germline V gene are SEHNR and FQNEAQ (reference sequence). The CDR3 covers 14 residues. V was pared by 8 bases and J by 5 bases, with 18 bases between. CDR3 sequence reads: CASWKSGSDETQYF. The CDR3 DNA follows: TGTGCCAGCTGGAAATCGGGGTCCGACGAGACCCAGTACTTC.

This clonotype was seen many times. V gene TRBV6-2 or TRBV6-3 combines with J gene TRBJ2-2, with 7 bases lining up with TRBD1. From germline, CDR1 is MNHEY and CDR2 SVGEGT. J was trimmed by 5 bases and V by 8 bases; bases with no gene match: 11. CDR3 size: 15 residues. For the CDR3, the DNA is TGTGCCAGCGGATCTTACAGGGGCTTGACCGGGGAGCTGTTTTTT. This gives the protein CASGSYRGLTGELFF.

This clonotype occurred a few times. No conserved phenylalanine or tryptophan ends this CDR3, so it is likely a read error. This sequence joins TRBV5-1 and TRBJ2-2, with no clear D. Germline CDR1 SGHRS, CDR2 YFSETQ. The ends were cut back, 4 bases at V and 3 bases at J, with 10 bases in the middle. CDR3 size: 14 residues. CDR3 sequence: CASSGTMDTGELFL. The CDR3 nucleotides read TGCGCCAGCAGCGGCACGATGGACACCGGGGAGCTGTTTCTT.

This clonotype was found a few times. This chain uses TRBV7-6 with TRBJ1-6; D ambiguous. V was shortened by 4 bases and J by 1 base, with 17 bases between the two germline ends. Germline V gene lookup returns CDR1 SGHVS and CDR2 FNYEAQ. The CDR3 loop spans 18 amino acids. The CDR3 loop is CASSSRLLRESYNSPLHF. CDR3 in DNA: TGTGCCAGCAGCTCCAGACTTCTCCGGGAGTCCTATAATTCACCCCTCCACTTT.

In this sample, this clonotype turned up many times. The chain uses TRBV4-1 and TRBJ1-2; TRBD1 matches at 7 bases. The CDR3 runs to 15 residues. Trimming removed 3 bases from V and 9 bases from J; junction bases left unmatched: 13. Germline V lookup: CDR1 MGHRA, CDR2 YSYEKL. CDR3 loop: CASSQGSIATGSYTF. In DNA, the CDR3 is TGCGCCAGCAGCCAGGGATCGATCGCGACAGGGAGCTACACCTTC.

This clonotype was detected a few times. The rearrangement links TRBV11-2 to TRBJ2-2, with D possibly matching TRBD2 (6 bases). V was shortened by 3 bases and J by 6 bases, with 11 bases between the two germline ends. CDR1 and CDR2 (germline): SGHAT, FQNNGV. CDR3 size: 14 residues. Here the CDR3 reads CASSFLRGAGELFF. The CDR3 DNA sequence: TGTGCCAGCAGCTTTCTCCGCGGGGCCGGGGAGCTGTTTTTT.

The chain joins TRBV11-1 to TRBJ2-2, with D maybe TRBD1 (5 bases). The CDR3 runs to 16 residues. Trimming removed 0 bases from V and 6 bases from J, with 14 bases in between. Germline V lookup: CDR1 SGHAT, CDR2 FQDESV (reference sequence). The CDR3 sequence: CASSLAVQGSSGELFF. The DNA of the CDR3 is TGTGCCAGCAGCTTAGCTGTCCAGGGTAGTTCCGGGGAGCTGTTTTTT. The whole variable domain, remainder taken from reference TRBV11-1 and TRBJ2-2, is EAEVAQSPRYKITEKSQAVAFWCDPISGHATLYWYRQILGQGPELLVQFQDESVVDDSQLPKDRFSAERLKGVDSTLKIQPAELGDSAMYLCASSLAVQGSSGELFFGEGSRLTVL.

There are many counts of this clonotype. This sequence joins TRBV6-1 and TRBJ2-5; TRBD2 agrees at 11 bases. Germline CDR1 is MNHNS and CDR2 is SASEGT. This CDR3 contains 17 residues. V shed 5 bases, J shed 4 bases, and the junction held 12 bases outside the gene matches. The CDR3 spells CASSTSPLAGGGETQYF. Written as DNA, the CDR3 is TGTGCCAGCAGTACCAGCCCCCTAGCGGGAGGCGGAGAGACCCAGTACTTC.

In this sample, this clonotype turned up many times. The V gene is TRBV4-1, the J gene TRBJ1-1; D possibly corresponds to TRBD1 (6 bases). Germline CDR1 is MGHRA and CDR2 is YSYEKL. The CDR3 spans 12 residues. Trimming pared 3 bases from V and 7 bases from J, leaving 9 bases between. The CDR3 spells CASSQTGIEAFF. CDR3 bases: TGCGCCAGCAGCCAGACAGGTATTGAAGCTTTCTTT.

This clonotype has at least ten counts. V is TRBV6-2 or TRBV6-3 and J is TRBJ2-7; maybe TRBD2 (6 bases). The CDR3 extends over 14 amino acids. V was cut by 6 bases and J by 6 bases, with 18 bases left in between. Germline assignment: CDR1 MNHEY and CDR2 SVGEGT. This CDR3 is CASRPGWGVTEQYF. The CDR3 DNA is TGTGCCAGCAGACCCGGCTGGGGGGTAACCGAGCAGTACTTC.

A few counts support this clonotype. The DNA of the CDR3 is TGTGCCAGCAGCAGAAGGGCAGTCTCTGACGAGCAGTACTTC. This gives the protein CASSRRAVSDEQYF. The V gene is TRBV3-1, the J gene TRBJ2-7; the D is unclear. V was cut by 5 bases and J by 5 bases, with 16 bases left in between. The CDR3 covers 14 residues. Germline V gene sequence: CDR1 LGHDT, CDR2 YNNKEL (reference sequence).

This clonotype has a count of ten or more. The DNA for the CDR3 is TGTGCCAGTAGTCGACAGAGTAGCCCAAACCCGAACACCGGGGAGCTGTTTTTT. Its protein is CASSRQSSPNPNTGELFF. The genes are TRBV19 and TRBJ2-2, with D perhaps matching TRBD1 (5 bases). With 5 bases removed from V and 0 bases from J, the gap between germline ends came to 19 bases. Germline CDR1 LNHDA, CDR2 SQIVND (reference sequence). CDR3 length: 18 amino acids.

At least ten counts were recorded for this clonotype. The chain joins TRBV30 to TRBJ2-5; maybe TRBD2 (5 bases). This CDR3 is built from 13 residues. Germline V gene sequence: CDR1 GTSNPN, CDR2 SVGIG (reference sequence). V lost 0 bases to trimming and J lost 4 bases, with 9 bases between them. The DNA of the CDR3 is TGTGCCTGGAGTGTAGGGAGCGGAGAGACCCAGTACTTC. As protein: CAWSVGSGETQYF. The full variable domain, with the rest looked up from reference TRBV30 and TRBJ2-5, is SQTIHQWPATLVQPVGSPLSLECTVEGTSNPNLYWYRQAAGRGLQLLFYSVGIGQISSEVPQNLSASRPQDRQFILSSKKLLLSDSGFYLCAWSVGSGETQYFGPGTRLLVL.

The chain carries TRBV28 and TRBJ2-7; possible D gene TRBD2, 6 bases. With 3 bases removed from V and 4 bases from J, the gap between germline ends came to 28 bases. Per the germline V gene, CDR1 is MDHEN and CDR2 is SYDVKM. The CDR3 length is 19 residues. This CDR3 reads CASSFAWGPAHSAGYEQYF. CDR3 in DNA: TGTGCCAGCAGTTTCGCTTGGGGACCCGCTCATTCGGCGGGATACGAGCAGTACTTC. Drawing the rest from reference TRBV28 and TRBJ2-7, the complete variable domain is DVKVTQSSRYLVKRTGEKVFLECVQDMDHENMFWYRQDPGLGLRLIYFSYDVKMKEKGDIPEGYSVSREKKERFSLILESASTNQTSMYLCASSFAWGPAHSAGYEQYFGPGTRLTVT.

This clonotype has at least ten counts. V gene TRBV10-3 combines with J gene TRBJ1-1, with 7 bases fitting TRBD1. The ends lost 6 bases at V and 1 base at J; junction bases unmatched: 2. The germline gives CDR1 ENHRY, CDR2 SYGVKD. There are 13 residues in the CDR3. The CDR3 nucleotides are TGTGCCATCAGCAAGGGGGCGAACACTGAAGCTTTCTTT. Encoded protein: CAISKGANTEAFF.

At least ten counts were recorded for this clonotype. The chain combines TRBV6-5 with TRBJ1-3; TRBD1 aligns across 9 bases. The V and J ends lost 3 bases and 8 bases, in that order; junction bases with no gene match: 14. The CDR3 length is 17 residues. Germline V gene sequence: CDR1 MNHEY, CDR2 SVGAGI. The CDR3 coding sequence is TGTGCCAGCAGTTATACCCGCCATCAGGGACAGGGCTACACCATATATTTT. Translating gives CASSYTRHQGQGYTIYF.

This clonotype was recorded at least ten times. V and J are TRBV7-9 and TRBJ2-7, with D maybe TRBD2 (6 bases). Per the germline V gene, CDR1 is SEHNR and CDR2 is FQNEAQ (reference sequence). The germline V and J ends were trimmed by 5 bases and 3 bases, with 14 bases remaining between them. The CDR3 extends over 14 amino acids. In nucleotides, the CDR3 is TGTGCCAGCAGCCCCCCCCGGGGGAACTACGAGCAGTACTTC. Protein sequence: CASSPPRGNYEQYF.

This clonotype has a count of ten or more. The chain recombines TRBV5-1 with TRBJ1-1, with 11 nucleotides matching TRBD1. Germline CDR1 SGHRS, CDR2 YFSETQ. The CDR3 is made up of 15 amino acids. V was clipped by 4 bases and J by 4 bases; unmatched bases: 6. CDR3 sequence (DNA): TGCGCCAGCAGCACCGGACAGGGGGCGAGCACTGAAGCTTTCTTT. It translates to CASSTGQGASTEAFF.

Ten or more counts support this clonotype. The V and J genes are TRBV6-1 and TRBJ1-2, with 10 bases identical to TRBD1. Germline loops: CDR1 MNHNS, CDR2 SASEGT. The CDR3 loop spans 16 amino acids. The J segment lost 1 base and the V segment lost 7 bases, leaving 9 bases of the junction unmatched. Here the CDR3 reads CASMRDRGGSNYGYTF. The DNA for the CDR3 is TGTGCCAGCATGAGGGACAGGGGAGGGAGTAACTATGGCTACACCTTC.